These T cell receptor beta chains were read from a single sample in a study of tumor-infiltrating lymphocytes in oesophageal squamous cell carcinoma. TCRdb recomputed calls from the PCR reads with MiXCR, one row per CDR3 protein. This table has 12,000 or so distinct CDR3 sequences, 55% to 70% appearing once. The sample consisted of esophageal tumor tissue. Receptors originate from a female donor with esophageal squamous cell carcinoma. CDR3s include the opening cysteine and the closing phenylalanine or tryptophan. A D gene is named only where the DNA matches it firmly. For some rows the clone size is stated as once, few or many, or as a class when expanded; others skip it.

V gene: TRBV7-4; CDR3 length: 17; J gene: TRBJ2-1; clone size: NA; D gene: TRBD2; CDR3 DNA: TGTGCCAGCAGCCCATTAGCGGGAGCCCATGCATACAATGAGCAGTTCTTC; CDR3 protein: CASSPLAGAHAYNEQFF
V gene: TRBV7-6; CDR3 length: 16; J gene: TRBJ2-4; clone size: NA; D gene: NA; CDR3 DNA: TGTGCCAGCAGCTTAGACCCGGCGATAGCCAAAAACATTCAGTACTTC; CDR3 protein: CASSLDPAIAKNIQYF
V gene: TRBV7-2; CDR3 length: 13; J gene: TRBJ2-5; clone size: once; D gene: NA; CDR3 DNA: TGTGCCAGCAGCTTAGCGCAGGGAGAGACCCAGTACTTC; CDR3 protein: CASSLAQGETQYF
V gene: TRBV7-6; CDR3 length: 14; J gene: TRBJ2-1; clone size: few; D gene: TRBD2; CDR3 DNA: TGTGCCAGCAGCTCGCGGGGGAACTACAATGAGCAGTTCTTC; CDR3 protein: CASSSRGNYNEQFF
V gene: TRBV5-6; CDR3 length: 16; J gene: TRBJ2-1; clone size: NA; D gene: TRBD2; CDR3 DNA: TGTGCCAGCAGCCACAATAGCGGGAGCTCCTACAATGAGCAGTTCTTC; CDR3 protein: CASSHNSGSSYNEQFF
V gene: TRBV12-3/TRBV12-4; CDR3 length: 12; J gene: TRBJ2-5; clone size: NA; D gene: NA; CDR3 DNA: TGTGCCAGCAGTTTTCGTACGGGGGTCCAGTACTTC; CDR3 protein: CASSFRTGVQYF
V gene: TRBV4-1; CDR3 length: 13; J gene: TRBJ2-7; clone size: many; D gene: TRBD1; CDR3 DNA: TGCGCCAGCAGCCAAGTAGGGGGCGACGAGCAGTACTTC; CDR3 protein: CASSQVGGDEQYF
V gene: TRBV5-4; CDR3 length: 13; J gene: TRBJ2-3; clone size: medium-sized; D gene: TRBD2; CDR3 DNA: TGTGCCAGCAGCGGGACTAGCTCAGATACGCAGTATTTT; CDR3 protein: CASSGTSSDTQYF
V gene: TRBV7-2; CDR3 length: 15; J gene: TRBJ1-5; clone size: NA; D gene: NA; CDR3 DNA: TGTGCCAGCAGCCAGAGGTCTGGGGACAATCAGCCCCAGCATTTT; CDR3 protein: CASSQRSGDNQPQHF
V gene: TRBV19; CDR3 length: 19; J gene: TRBJ2-1; clone size: medium-sized; D gene: TRBD2; CDR3 DNA: TGTGCCAGTAGTTTGGGGGGACTAGCGGGAGGGGGAGGTCAGAATGAGCAGTTCTTC; CDR3 protein: CASSLGGLAGGGGQNEQFF
V gene: TRBV10-3; CDR3 length: 16; J gene: TRBJ2-5; clone size: NA; D gene: TRBD1; CDR3 DNA: TGTGCCATCAGCGAAGGTGGGACAGGGGGCGGCGAGACCCAGTACTTC; CDR3 protein: CAISEGGTGGGETQYF
V gene: TRBV7-9; CDR3 length: 17; J gene: TRBJ2-7; clone size: NA; D gene: TRBD1; CDR3 DNA: TGTGCCAGCAGCTTAGTTACCGGGACAGGGATCCCCTACGAGCAGTACTTC; CDR3 protein: CASSLVTGTGIPYEQYF
V gene: TRBV11-1; CDR3 length: 14; J gene: TRBJ2-4; clone size: NA; D gene: NA; CDR3 DNA: TGTGCCAGCAGCTTGGGGCCAGGGACGAGGGAGCAGTACTTC; CDR3 protein: CASSLGPGTREQYF
V gene: TRBV7-2; CDR3 length: 17; J gene: TRBJ2-1; clone size: few; D gene: TRBD1; CDR3 DNA: TGTGCCAGCAGCTTAGTGGTGGGACAGGGTCGGGACAATGAGCAGTTCTTC; CDR3 protein: CASSLVVGQGRDNEQFF
V gene: TRBV6-1; CDR3 length: 15; J gene: TRBJ2-1; clone size: NA; D gene: TRBD2; CDR3 DNA: TGTGCCAGCAGCCTGACTAGCGGGATGGTCAATGAGCAGTTCTTC; CDR3 protein: CASSLTSGMVNEQFF
V gene: TRBV24-1; CDR3 length: 15; J gene: TRBJ2-3; clone size: NA; D gene: NA; CDR3 DNA: TGTGCCACCAGTGATTGGACGGGTAGCACAGATACGCAGTATTTT; CDR3 protein: CATSDWTGSTDTQYF
V gene: TRBV5-3; CDR3 length: 14; J gene: TRBJ2-5; clone size: NA; D gene: TRBD2; CDR3 DNA: TGTGCCAGCAGCTCCTCCGGGGGGGGCGAGACCCAGTACTTC; CDR3 protein: CASSSSGGGETQYF
V gene: TRBV7-2; CDR3 length: 13; J gene: TRBJ2-7; clone size: few; D gene: TRBD1; CDR3 DNA: TGTGCCAGCAGCCGGACAGGGGTTTACGAGCAGTACTTC; CDR3 protein: CASSRTGVYEQYF
V gene: TRBV24-1; CDR3 length: 13; J gene: TRBJ2-5; clone size: NA; D gene: NA; CDR3 DNA: TGTGCCACCCAGCGGGCCGGAGGAGAGACCCAGTACTTC; CDR3 protein: CATQRAGGETQYF
V gene: TRBV6-6; CDR3 length: 13; J gene: TRBJ2-7; clone size: NA; D gene: NA; CDR3 DNA: TGTGCCAGCAGTTACTCGGGCGAGTTCGAGCAGTACTTC; CDR3 protein: CASSYSGEFEQYF
V gene: TRBV11-1; CDR3 length: 15; J gene: TRBJ2-1; clone size: NA; D gene: NA; CDR3 DNA: TGTGCCAGCAGCTTCGGGGTACTGTCCTACAATGAGCAGTTCTTC; CDR3 protein: CASSFGVLSYNEQFF
V gene: TRBV20-1; CDR3 length: 14; J gene: TRBJ2-5; clone size: NA; D gene: NA; CDR3 DNA: TGCAGTGCTACGGTGCAGGGCGGGCCGGGGACCCAGTACTTC; CDR3 protein: CSATVQGGPGTQYF
V gene: TRBV7-3; CDR3 length: 14; J gene: TRBJ2-5; clone size: once; D gene: NA; CDR3 DNA: TGTGCCAGCAGCCCTAGGGCGGGTAGCGAGACCCAGTACTTC; CDR3 protein: CASSPRAGSETQYF
V gene: TRBV6-6; CDR3 length: 16; J gene: TRBJ1-5; clone size: NA; D gene: NA; CDR3 DNA: TGTGCCAGCAGCACCAGGGTGGGGACGCGCAATCGGCCCCAGCATTTT; CDR3 protein: CASSTRVGTRNRPQHF
V gene: TRBV12-3/TRBV12-4; CDR3 length: 14; J gene: TRBJ1-5; clone size: NA; D gene: TRBD1; CDR3 DNA: TGTGCCAGCAGGGGGACAGGGGGCCATCAGCCCCAGCATTTT; CDR3 protein: CASRGTGGHQPQHF
V gene: TRBV7-3; CDR3 length: 17; J gene: TRBJ2-6; clone size: NA; D gene: NA; CDR3 DNA: TGTGCCAGCAGCCCCGCCGGACGGGTCTCTGGGGCCAACGTCCTGACTTTC; CDR3 protein: CASSPAGRVSGANVLTF
V gene: TRBV7-3; CDR3 length: 14; J gene: TRBJ2-3; clone size: NA; D gene: TRBD2; CDR3 DNA: TGTGCCAGCAGCTCCGGACTAGTAGGAGATACGCAGTATTTT; CDR3 protein: CASSSGLVGDTQYF
V gene: TRBV6-2/TRBV6-3; CDR3 length: 17; J gene: TRBJ2-7; clone size: NA; D gene: TRBD2; CDR3 DNA: TGTGCCAGCAGGACCACTAGCGGGAGAGTTGGGGTTTACGAGCAGTACTTC; CDR3 protein: CASRTTSGRVGVYEQYF
V gene: TRBV6-2/TRBV6-3; CDR3 length: 16; J gene: TRBJ1-4; clone size: once; D gene: NA; CDR3 DNA: TGTGCCAGCAGTGAACTGACAGGCGCAACTAATGAAAAACTGTTTTTT; CDR3 protein: CASSELTGATNEKLFF
V gene: TRBV7-9; CDR3 length: 18; J gene: TRBJ2-7; clone size: NA; D gene: NA; CDR3 DNA: TGTGCCAGCAGCGGAAGACTCAAGGACAGACTCCTCTCCTACGAGCAGTACTTC; CDR3 protein: CASSGRLKDRLLSYEQYF
V gene: TRBV7-4; CDR3 length: 14; J gene: TRBJ2-1; clone size: NA; D gene: NA; CDR3 DNA: TGTGCCAGCAGCCAGGCCCGCTCCTACAATGAGCAGTTCTTC; CDR3 protein: CASSQARSYNEQFF
V gene: TRBV7-9; CDR3 length: 15; J gene: TRBJ2-5; clone size: many; D gene: TRBD1; CDR3 DNA: TGTGCCAGCAGCCGGGACAGGGATCGGAGCAATGAGCAGTACTTC; CDR3 protein: CASSRDRDRSNEQYF
V gene: TRBV7-8; CDR3 length: 12; J gene: TRBJ2-7; clone size: many; D gene: NA; CDR3 DNA: TGTGCCAGCAGAACAGGACCCTACGAGCAGTACTTC; CDR3 protein: CASRTGPYEQYF
V gene: TRBV6-2/TRBV6-3; CDR3 length: 12; J gene: TRBJ2-1; clone size: NA; D gene: NA; CDR3 DNA: TGTGCCGAACGAGGACGGAACAATGAGCAGTTCTTC; CDR3 protein: CAERGRNNEQFF
V gene: TRBV4-1; CDR3 length: 13; J gene: TRBJ2-7; clone size: NA; D gene: NA; CDR3 DNA: TGCGCCAGCAGCCTAACTAGCTCCTACGAGCAGTACTTC; CDR3 protein: CASSLTSSYEQYF
V gene: TRBV28; CDR3 length: 16; J gene: TRBJ2-7; clone size: NA; D gene: TRBD2; CDR3 DNA: TGTGCCAGCAGTCTCGGGACTAGCGGGAGGGTTTGGGAGCAGTACTTC; CDR3 protein: CASSLGTSGRVWEQYF
V gene: TRBV5-3; CDR3 length: 16; J gene: TRBJ2-3; clone size: NA; D gene: NA; CDR3 DNA: TGTGCCAGCAGAGATAGAATACAGGGAGGGACAGATACGCAGTATTTT; CDR3 protein: CASRDRIQGGTDTQYF
V gene: TRBV12-3/TRBV12-4; CDR3 length: 14; J gene: TRBJ2-7; clone size: few; D gene: NA; CDR3 DNA: TGTGCCAGCAGTTGGGCTAGCGTGTACAATGAGCAGTACTTC; CDR3 protein: CASSWASVYNEQYF
V gene: TRBV19; CDR3 length: 14; J gene: TRBJ1-1; clone size: NA; D gene: NA; CDR3 DNA: TGTGCCAGTAGTATAGCGGGGGGCTACGCTGAAGCTTTCTTT; CDR3 protein: CASSIAGGYAEAFF
V gene: TRBV19; CDR3 length: 15; J gene: TRBJ2-5; clone size: many; D gene: NA; CDR3 DNA: TGTGCCAGTAGTATAGTGAAGCGGAGGGTGGAGACCCAGTACTTC; CDR3 protein: CASSIVKRRVETQYF